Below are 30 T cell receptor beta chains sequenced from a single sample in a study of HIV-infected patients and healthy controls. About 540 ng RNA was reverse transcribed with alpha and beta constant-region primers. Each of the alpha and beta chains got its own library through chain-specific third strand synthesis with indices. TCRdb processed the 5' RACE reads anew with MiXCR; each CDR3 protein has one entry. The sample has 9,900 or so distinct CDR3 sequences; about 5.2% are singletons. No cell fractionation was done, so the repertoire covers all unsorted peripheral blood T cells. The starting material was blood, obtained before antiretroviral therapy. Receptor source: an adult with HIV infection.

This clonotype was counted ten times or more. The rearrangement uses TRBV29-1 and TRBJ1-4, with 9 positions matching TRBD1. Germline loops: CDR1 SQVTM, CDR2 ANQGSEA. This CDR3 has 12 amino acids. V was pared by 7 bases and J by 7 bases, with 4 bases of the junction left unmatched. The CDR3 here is CSAGTGSEKLFF. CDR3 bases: TGCAGCGCCGGGACAGGGTCTGAAAAACTGTTTTTT.

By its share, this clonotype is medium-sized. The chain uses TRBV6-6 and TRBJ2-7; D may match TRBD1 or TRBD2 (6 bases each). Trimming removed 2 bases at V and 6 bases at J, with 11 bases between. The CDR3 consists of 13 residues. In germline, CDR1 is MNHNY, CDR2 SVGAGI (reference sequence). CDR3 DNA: TGTGCCAGCAGTTACATGGGGGGCGGCGAGCAGTACTTC. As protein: CASSYMGGGEQYF.

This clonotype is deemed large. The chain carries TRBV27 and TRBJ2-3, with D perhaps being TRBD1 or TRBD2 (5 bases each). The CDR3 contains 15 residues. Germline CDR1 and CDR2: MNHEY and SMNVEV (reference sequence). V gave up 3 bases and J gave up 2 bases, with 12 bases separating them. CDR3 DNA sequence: TGTGCCAGCAGTTTGTACGGGGCATACACAGATACGCAGTATTTT. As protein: CASSLYGAYTDTQYF.

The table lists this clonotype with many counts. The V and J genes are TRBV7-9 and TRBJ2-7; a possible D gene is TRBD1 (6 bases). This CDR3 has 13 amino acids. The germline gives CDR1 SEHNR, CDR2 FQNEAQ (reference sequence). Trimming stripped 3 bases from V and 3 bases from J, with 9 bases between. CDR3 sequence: CASSLNRDYEQYF. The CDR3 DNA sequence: TGTGCCAGCAGCTTGAACAGGGACTACGAGCAGTACTTC.

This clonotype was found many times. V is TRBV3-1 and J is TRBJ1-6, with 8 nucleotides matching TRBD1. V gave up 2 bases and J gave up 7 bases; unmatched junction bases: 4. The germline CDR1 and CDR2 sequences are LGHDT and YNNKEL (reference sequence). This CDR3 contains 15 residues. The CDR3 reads CASSQRTGNNSPLHF. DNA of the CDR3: TGTGCCAGCAGCCAAAGGACAGGGAACAATTCACCCCTCCACTTT. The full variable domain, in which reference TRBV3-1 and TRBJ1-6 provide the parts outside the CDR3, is DTAVSQTPKYLVTQMGNDKSIKCEQNLGHDTMYWYKQDSKKFLKIMFSYNNKELIINETVPNRFSPKSPDKAHLNLHINSLELGDSAVYFCASSQRTGNNSPLHFGNGTRLTVT.

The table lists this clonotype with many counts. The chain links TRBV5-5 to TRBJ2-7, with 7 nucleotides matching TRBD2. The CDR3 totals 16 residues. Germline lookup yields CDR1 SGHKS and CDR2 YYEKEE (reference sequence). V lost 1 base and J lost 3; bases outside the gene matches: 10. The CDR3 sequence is CASSLPQAGYVYEQYF. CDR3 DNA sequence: TGTGCCAGCAGCTTGCCCCAAGCGGGATACGTCTACGAGCAGTACTTC.

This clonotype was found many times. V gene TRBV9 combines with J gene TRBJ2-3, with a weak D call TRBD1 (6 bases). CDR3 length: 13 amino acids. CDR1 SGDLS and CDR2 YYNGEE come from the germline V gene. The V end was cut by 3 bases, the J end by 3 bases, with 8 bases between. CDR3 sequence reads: CASSGGGTDTQYF. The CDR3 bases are TGTGCCAGCAGCGGAGGGGGAACAGATACGCAGTATTTT.

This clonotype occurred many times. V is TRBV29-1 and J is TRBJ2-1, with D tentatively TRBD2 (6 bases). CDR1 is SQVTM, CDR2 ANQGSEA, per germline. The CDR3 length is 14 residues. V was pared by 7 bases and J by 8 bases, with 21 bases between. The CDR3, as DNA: TGCAGCGACCAGACGCGGGACGCCATACATGAGCAGTTCTTC. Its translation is CSDQTRDAIHEQFF.

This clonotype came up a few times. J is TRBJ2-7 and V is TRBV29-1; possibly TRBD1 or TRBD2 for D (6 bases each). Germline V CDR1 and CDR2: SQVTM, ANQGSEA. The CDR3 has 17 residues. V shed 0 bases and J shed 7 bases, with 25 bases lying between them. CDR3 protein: CSVEDPNTGLGAGEQYF. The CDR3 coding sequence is TGCAGCGTTGAAGATCCCAATACAGGGTTAGGCGCGGGGGAGCAGTACTTC.

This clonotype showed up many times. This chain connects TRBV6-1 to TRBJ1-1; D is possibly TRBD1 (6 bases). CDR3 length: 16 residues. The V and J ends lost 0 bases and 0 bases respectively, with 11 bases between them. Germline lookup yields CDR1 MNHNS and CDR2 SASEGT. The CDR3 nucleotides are TGTGCCAGCAGTGAAGCTCCGACAGGTTTGAACACTGAAGCTTTCTTT. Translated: CASSEAPTGLNTEAFF.

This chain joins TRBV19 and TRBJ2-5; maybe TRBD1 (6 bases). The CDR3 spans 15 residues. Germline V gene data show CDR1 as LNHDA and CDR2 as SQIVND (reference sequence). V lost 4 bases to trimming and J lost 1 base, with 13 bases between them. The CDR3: CASSTLWGLQETQYF. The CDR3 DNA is TGTGCCAGTAGTACCCTGTGGGGGCTCCAAGAGACCCAGTACTTC.

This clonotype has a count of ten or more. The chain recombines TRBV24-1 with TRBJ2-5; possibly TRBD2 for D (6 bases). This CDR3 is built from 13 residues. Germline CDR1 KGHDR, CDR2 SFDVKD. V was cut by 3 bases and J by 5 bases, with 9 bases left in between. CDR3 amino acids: CATSDPAGETQYF. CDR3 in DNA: TGTGCCACCAGTGATCCCGCGGGGGAGACCCAGTACTTC.

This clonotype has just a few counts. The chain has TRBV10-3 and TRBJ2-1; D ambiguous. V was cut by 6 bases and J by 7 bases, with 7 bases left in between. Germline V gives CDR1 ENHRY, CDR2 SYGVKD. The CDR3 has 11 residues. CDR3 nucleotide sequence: TGTGCCATCAGCAGAGGAAATGAGCAGTTCTTC. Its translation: CAISRGNEQFF.

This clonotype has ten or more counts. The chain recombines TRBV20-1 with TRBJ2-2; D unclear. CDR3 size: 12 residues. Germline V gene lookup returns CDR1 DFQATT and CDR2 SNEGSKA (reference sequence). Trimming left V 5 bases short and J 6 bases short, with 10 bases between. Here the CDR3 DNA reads TGCAGTGCTTTCATAGGTGCCGGGGAGCTGTTTTTT. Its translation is CSAFIGAGELFF.

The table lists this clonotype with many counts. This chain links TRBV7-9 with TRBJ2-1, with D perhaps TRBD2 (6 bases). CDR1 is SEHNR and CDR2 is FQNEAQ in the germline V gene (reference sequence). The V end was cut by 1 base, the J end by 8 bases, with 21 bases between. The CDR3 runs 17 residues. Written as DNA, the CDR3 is TGTGCCAGCAGCTTAGAGGAGTTCGCAGCGGGTTATGATGAGCAGTTCTTC. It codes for CASSLEEFAAGYDEQFF.

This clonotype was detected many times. CDR3 DNA sequence: TGCGCCAGCAGCTTGGGGCACCTCATGAACACTGAAGCTTTCTTT. It encodes CASSLGHLMNTEAFF. This chain uses TRBV5-1 with TRBJ1-1, with D uncertain. V lost 0 bases and J lost 0, with 9 bases in between. The V gene's germline CDR1 is SGHRS and CDR2 YFSETQ. The CDR3 runs to 15 residues.

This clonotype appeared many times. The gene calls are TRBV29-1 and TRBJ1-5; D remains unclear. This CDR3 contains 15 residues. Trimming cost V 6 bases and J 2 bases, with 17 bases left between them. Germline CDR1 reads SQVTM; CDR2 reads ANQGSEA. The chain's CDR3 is CSVLSDEFGNQPQHF. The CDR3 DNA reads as TGCAGCGTCCTGTCGGACGAGTTTGGCAATCAGCCCCAGCATTTT.

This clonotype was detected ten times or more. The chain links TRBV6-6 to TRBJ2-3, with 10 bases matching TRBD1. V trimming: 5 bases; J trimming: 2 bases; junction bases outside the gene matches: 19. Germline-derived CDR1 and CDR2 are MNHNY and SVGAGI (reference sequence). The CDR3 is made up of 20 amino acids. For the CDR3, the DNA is TGTGCCAGCAGTACAAACCTGGTGACAGGGGGCCTTGAAGACACAGATACGCAGTATTTT. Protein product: CASSTNLVTGGLEDTDTQYF.

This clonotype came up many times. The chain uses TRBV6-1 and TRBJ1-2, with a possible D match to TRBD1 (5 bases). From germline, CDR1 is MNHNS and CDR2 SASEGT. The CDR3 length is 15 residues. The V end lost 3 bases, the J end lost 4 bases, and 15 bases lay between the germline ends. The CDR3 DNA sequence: TGTGCCAGCAGTGATGAGGGACGCCTAGTCTATGGCTACACCTTC. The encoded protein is CASSDEGRLVYGYTF.

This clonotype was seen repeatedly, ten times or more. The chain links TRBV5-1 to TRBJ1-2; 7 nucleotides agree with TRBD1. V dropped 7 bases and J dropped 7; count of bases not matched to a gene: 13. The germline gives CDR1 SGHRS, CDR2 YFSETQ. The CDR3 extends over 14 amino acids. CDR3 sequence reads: CASGEQGWDGGYTF. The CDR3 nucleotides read TGCGCCAGCGGAGAACAGGGGTGGGACGGTGGCTACACCTTC. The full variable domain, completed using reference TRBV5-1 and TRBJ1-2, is KAGVTQTPRYLIKTRGQQVTLSCSPISGHRSVSWYQQTPGQGLQFLFEYFSETQRNKGNFPGRFSGRQFSNSRSEMNVSTLELGDSALYLCASGEQGWDGGYTFGSGTRLTVV.

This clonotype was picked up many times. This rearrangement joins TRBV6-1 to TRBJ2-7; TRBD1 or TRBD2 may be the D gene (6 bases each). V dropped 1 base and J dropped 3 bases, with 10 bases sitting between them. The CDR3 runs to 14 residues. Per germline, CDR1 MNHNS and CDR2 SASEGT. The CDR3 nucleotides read TGTGCCAGCAGTGAAGGGAGGGGGTACTACGAGCAGTACTTC. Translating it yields CASSEGRGYYEQYF.

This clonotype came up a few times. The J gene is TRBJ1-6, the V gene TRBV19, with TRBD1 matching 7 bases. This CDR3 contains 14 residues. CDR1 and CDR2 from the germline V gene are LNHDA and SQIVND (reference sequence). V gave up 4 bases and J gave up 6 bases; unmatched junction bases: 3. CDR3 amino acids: CASSNGTVNSPLHF. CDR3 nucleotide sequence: TGTGCCAGTAGTAATGGGACAGTTAATTCACCCCTCCACTTT.

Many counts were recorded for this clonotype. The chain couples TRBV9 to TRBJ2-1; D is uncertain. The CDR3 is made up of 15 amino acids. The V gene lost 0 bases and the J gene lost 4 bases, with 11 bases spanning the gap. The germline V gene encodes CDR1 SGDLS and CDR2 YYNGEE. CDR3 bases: TGTGCCAGCAGCGTAGGAACTCATACATACAATGAGCAGTTCTTC. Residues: CASSVGTHTYNEQFF.

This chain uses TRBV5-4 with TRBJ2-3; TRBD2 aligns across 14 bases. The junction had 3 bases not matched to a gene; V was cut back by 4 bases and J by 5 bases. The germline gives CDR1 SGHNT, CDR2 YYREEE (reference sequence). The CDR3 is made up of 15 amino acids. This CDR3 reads CASSEGLAGVDTQYF. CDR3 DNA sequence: TGTGCCAGCAGCGAGGGACTAGCGGGAGTAGATACGCAGTATTTT. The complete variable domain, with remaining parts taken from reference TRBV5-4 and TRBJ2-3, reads ETGVTQSPTHLIKTRGQQVTLRCSSQSGHNTVSWYQQALGQGPQFIFQYYREEENGRGNFPPRFSGLQFPNYSSELNVNALELDDSALYLCASSEGLAGVDTQYFGPGTRLTVL.

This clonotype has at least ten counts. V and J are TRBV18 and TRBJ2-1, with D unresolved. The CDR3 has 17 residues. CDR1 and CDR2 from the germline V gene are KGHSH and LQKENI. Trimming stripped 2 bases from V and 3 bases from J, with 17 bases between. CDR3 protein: CASSPEEHSTIYNEQFF. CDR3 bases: TGTGCCAGCTCACCAGAGGAACACAGCACGATCTACAATGAGCAGTTCTTC.

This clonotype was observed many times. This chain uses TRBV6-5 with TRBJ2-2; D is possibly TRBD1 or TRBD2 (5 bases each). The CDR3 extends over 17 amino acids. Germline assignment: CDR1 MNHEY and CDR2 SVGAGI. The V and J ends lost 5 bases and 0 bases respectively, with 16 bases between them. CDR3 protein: CASSQIPGPTNTGELFF. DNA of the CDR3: TGTGCCAGCAGTCAAATTCCGGGACCTACGAACACCGGGGAGCTGTTTTTT.

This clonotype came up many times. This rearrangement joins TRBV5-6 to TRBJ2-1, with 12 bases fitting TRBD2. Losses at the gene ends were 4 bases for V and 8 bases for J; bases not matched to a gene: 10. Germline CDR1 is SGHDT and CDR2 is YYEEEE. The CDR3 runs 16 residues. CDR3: CASSAETSGSFDEQFF. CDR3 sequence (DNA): TGTGCCAGCAGCGCCGAGACTAGCGGGAGTTTCGATGAGCAGTTCTTC.

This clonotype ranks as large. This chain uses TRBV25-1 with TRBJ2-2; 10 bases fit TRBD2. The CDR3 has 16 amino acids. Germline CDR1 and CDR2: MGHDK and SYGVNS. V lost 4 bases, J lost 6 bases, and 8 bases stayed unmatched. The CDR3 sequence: CASSGESGGVPGELFF. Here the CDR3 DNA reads TGTGCCAGCAGTGGAGAGAGCGGGGGGGTCCCCGGGGAGCTGTTTTTT. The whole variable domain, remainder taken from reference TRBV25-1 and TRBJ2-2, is EADIYQTPRYLVIGTGKKITLECSQTMGHDKMYWYQQDPGMELHLIHYSYGVNSTEKGDLSSESTVSRIRTEHFPLTLESARPSHTSQYLCASSGESGGVPGELFFGEGSRLTVL.

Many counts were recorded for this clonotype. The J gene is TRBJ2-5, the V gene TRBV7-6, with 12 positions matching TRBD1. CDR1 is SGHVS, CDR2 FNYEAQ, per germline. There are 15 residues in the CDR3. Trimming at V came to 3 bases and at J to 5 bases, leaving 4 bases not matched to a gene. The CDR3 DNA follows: TGTGCCAGCAGCTTCGGGACAGGGGGCCCGGAGACCCAGTACTTC. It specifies CASSFGTGGPETQYF.

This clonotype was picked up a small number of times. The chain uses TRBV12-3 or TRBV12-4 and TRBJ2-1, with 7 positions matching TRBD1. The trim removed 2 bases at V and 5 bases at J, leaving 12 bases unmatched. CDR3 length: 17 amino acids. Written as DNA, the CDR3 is TGTGCCAGCAGTTTAAATTCGCCCACAGGGGCCCACAATGAGCAGTTCTTC. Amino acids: CASSLNSPTGAHNEQFF.